This T cell receptor beta chain is from a study of T cells after yellow fever vaccination. The study's findings and limits: On day 0, almost all vaccine-responding clonotypes were undetectable in sorted memory subsets. It was a weaker secondary response, yet one that peaked faster, at day 5 versus 15.

The CDR3 consists of 14 residues. V was shortened by 5 bases and J by 5 bases, with 15 bases between the two germline ends. TCRdb redid the calling of the 5' RACE reads with MiXCR, one entry per CDR3 protein. This table has some 9,600 distinct CDR3 sequences, approximately 4.6% appearing once. The rearrangement links TRBV12-3 or TRBV12-4 to TRBJ2-5, with D possibly TRBD1 on 7 matching bases. The sample consisted of PBMCs, either bulk or a sorted T-cell subset (CD4+, CD8+, memory, or dextramer-sorted; not recorded which), taken roughly 14 days after the first yellow fever vaccination. The sequence came from a man between 18 and 29 years old who received the YFV17D yellow fever vaccine. Here the CDR3 DNA reads TGTGCCAGCAGTAATACTCCAGGGGGGGAGACCCAGTACTTC. This encodes CASSNTPGGETQYF.